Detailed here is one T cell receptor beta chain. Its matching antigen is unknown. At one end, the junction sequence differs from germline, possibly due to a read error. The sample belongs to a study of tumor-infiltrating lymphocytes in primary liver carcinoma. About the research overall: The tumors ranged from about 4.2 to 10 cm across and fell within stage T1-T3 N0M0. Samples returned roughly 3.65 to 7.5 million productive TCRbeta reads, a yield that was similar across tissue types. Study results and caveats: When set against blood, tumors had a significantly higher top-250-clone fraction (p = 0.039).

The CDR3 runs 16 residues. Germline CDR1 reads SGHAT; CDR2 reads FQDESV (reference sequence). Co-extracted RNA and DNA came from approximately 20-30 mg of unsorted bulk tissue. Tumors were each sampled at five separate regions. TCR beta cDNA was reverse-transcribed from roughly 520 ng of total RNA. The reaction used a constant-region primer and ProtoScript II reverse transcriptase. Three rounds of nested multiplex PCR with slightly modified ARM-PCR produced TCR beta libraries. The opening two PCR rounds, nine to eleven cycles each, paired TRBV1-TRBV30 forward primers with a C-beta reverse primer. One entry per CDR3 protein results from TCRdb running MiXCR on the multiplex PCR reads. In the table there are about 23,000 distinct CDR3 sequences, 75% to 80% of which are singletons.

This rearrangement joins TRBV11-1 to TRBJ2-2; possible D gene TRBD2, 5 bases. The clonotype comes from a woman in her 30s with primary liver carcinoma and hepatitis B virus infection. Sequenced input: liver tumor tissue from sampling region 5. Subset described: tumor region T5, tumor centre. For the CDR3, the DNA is TGTGCCAGCAGCATGGTTATGGTGGGAGTGTCCGGGGAGCTCTTTTTT. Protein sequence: CASSMVMVGVSGELFF.